The T cell receptor beta chain described here comes from a study of T cell changes during pregnancy in multiple sclerosis. Repertoires were generated with immunoSEQ multiplex PCR, while TCRdb's copy carries only in-frame clones and drops some. The sample includes just over 15,000 clones, approximately 80% of them seen just once. From germline, CDR1 is MRHNA and CDR2 SNTAGT. CDR3 length equals 13 residues. The ends were cut back, 0 bases at V and 4 bases at J, with 6 bases in the middle. The material was CD8+ T cells from peripheral blood mononuclear cells, obtained after pregnancy. The clonotype originates from a female donor in good health, enrolled as a control in a pregnancy study. The rearrangement joins TRBV6-4 to TRBJ1-2, with D possibly matching TRBD1 (6 bases). The DNA of the CDR3 is TGTGCCAGCAGTGACTCGGACAGCTATGGCTACACCTTC. This encodes CASSDSDSYGYTF.